The following is a TCR beta chain sequence with its context. The PCR ran on 60 Vbeta and 13 Jbeta primers. As processed by the authors: As a later analysis found, there were approximately 80 million unique TCR beta chains, of which roughly 11 million were shared. Sequenced by immunoSEQ multiplex PCR; TCRdb stores in-frame clones only, minus some. That table is the source of V, J and clone size, and D and trimming were worked out from the DNA. This sample's clone table lists about 48,000 clones. This specimen comes from a study of cytomegalovirus exposure and HLA in healthy donors. Study-level information: The roughly 100 million unique TCR beta sequences, from around 200 million T cells, were found by an earlier analysis.

CDR3 size: 17 residues. The chain couples TRBV21-1 to TRBJ2-7; the DNA was not compared with TRBD2, the D call given in the table. TRBV21-1 is termed a pseudogene. The specimen sequenced was PBMCs. This sequence originates from a male donor in good health and CMV-seropositive. The CDR3 bases are TGTGCCAGCACCGGGACTAGTAAGGGGTTAAGACTGTGGGAGCAGTACTTC. It codes for CASTGTSKGLRLWEQYF.